The entry below gives a single T cell receptor beta chain sequence along with its context. This specimen comes from a study of blood T cell repertoires in COVID-19. Measured with immunoSEQ multiplex PCR; TCRdb has only the in-frame clones, and not every one. The data hold 400,000 to 450,000 clones, with about 89% observed a single time. After removal of 4 bases from V and 0 bases from J, the junction contained 6 bases not matched to a gene. CDR1 is SGHRS, CDR2 YFSETQ, per germline. This CDR3 region has 16 residues. The genes are TRBV5-1 and TRBJ2-1, with 8 bases aligning to TRBD2. The clonotype comes from a woman between 40 and 55 years old with COVID-19, enrolled during active disease. The sample was peripheral blood. In nucleotides, the CDR3 is TGCGCCAGCAGCGTTAGCGGGACCTCCTCCTACAATGAGCAGTTCTTC. Amino acids: CASSVSGTSSYNEQFF.